The 10 T cell receptor beta chains reported below all come from one sample, sequenced in a study of blood T cell repertoires in COVID-19. Method: immunoSEQ multiplex PCR; TCRdb's copy keeps in-frame clones and lacks some. The profile shows some 270,000 clones, approximately 88% of them singletons. The source material was PBMCs or T cells enriched from blood (not recorded which). The receptors shown here come from a middle-aged woman who had been exposed to COVID-19.

V usage is TRBV12-5 and J usage is TRBJ1-1, with D possibly being TRBD1 (5 bases). This CDR3 has 14 residues. Per the germline V gene, CDR1 is LGHNT and CDR2 is FRNRAP. In DNA form, the CDR3 reads TGTGCCACTTTACCAGGGCACAAGAACACTGAAGCTTTCTTT. This encodes CATLPGHKNTEAFF.

The V call is TRBV24-1, the J call TRBJ2-2; D unclear. V lost 0 bases, J lost 4 bases, and 8 bases lay in between. This CDR3 has 15 residues. Germline lookup yields CDR1 KGHDR and CDR2 SFDVKD. The CDR3 coding sequence is TGTGCCACCAGTGATTTGGGAGAGAGCACCGGGGAGCTGTTTTTT. Translated, it gives CATSDLGESTGELFF.

There are a few counts of this clone. CDR3 protein: CASKNSGRGTDTQYF. DNA of the CDR3: TGTGCCAGCAAAAATAGCGGGAGAGGCACAGATACGCAGTATTTT. The chain employs TRBV27 and TRBJ2-3; 9 nucleotides line up with TRBD2. The CDR3 has 15 residues. V lost 7 bases, J lost 1 base, and 6 bases stayed unmatched. From germline, CDR1 is MNHEY and CDR2 SMNVEV (reference sequence).

The chain is built from TRBV7-2 and TRBJ2-1; perhaps TRBD2 as D (5 bases). Deletions cut 4 bases from V and 0 bases from J, with 10 bases between. Germline CDR1 and CDR2: SGHTA and FQGNSA. This CDR3 spans 15 amino acids. In DNA form, the CDR3 reads TGTGCCAGCAGCTCGGACTGGGGCTCCTACAATGAGCAGTTCTTC. Translation gives CASSSDWGSYNEQFF.

J is TRBJ2-6 and V is TRBV5-1; 9 nucleotides match TRBD1. Trimming cost V 3 bases and J 2 bases; bases outside gene matches: 0. The CDR3 loop spans 15 amino acids. Germline V lookup: CDR1 SGHRS, CDR2 YFSETQ. This CDR3 reads CASSWTGAGANVLTF. The CDR3 region has the DNA TGCGCCAGCAGCTGGACAGGGGCTGGGGCCAACGTCCTGACTTTC.

This chain connects TRBV2 to TRBJ2-3; D is perhaps TRBD2 (6 bases). The CDR3 totals 17 residues. Trimming removed 1 base from V and 5 bases from J, with 19 bases in between. Germline values: CDR1 SNHLY, CDR2 FYNNEI. The CDR3 reads CASSEGLGSRAGDTQYF. The CDR3, as DNA: TGTGCCAGCAGTGAAGGGCTTGGGAGTCGAGCGGGAGATACGCAGTATTTT.

V usage is TRBV6-4 and J usage is TRBJ2-7, with TRBD1 as a possible D gene (6 bases). V shed 6 bases and J shed 0 bases, with 12 bases lying between them. Per the germline V gene, CDR1 is MRHNA and CDR2 is SNTAGT. The length of the CDR3 is 14 residues. In DNA form, the CDR3 reads TGTGCCAGCAGCCTGGGGGCAAACTCCTACGAGCAGTACTTC. This encodes CASSLGANSYEQYF.

The chain carries TRBV28 and TRBJ2-3; 7 bases match TRBD1. Losses at the gene ends were 4 bases for V and 5 bases for J; bases not matched to a gene: 3. In germline, CDR1 is MDHEN, CDR2 SYDVKM. The CDR3 has 13 amino acids. This CDR3 is CASSSHRGDTQYF. The CDR3 bases are TGTGCCAGCAGTTCCCACAGGGGAGATACGCAGTATTTT.

CDR3 sequence: CSVGEQGGGFDEQFF. CDR3 nucleotide sequence: TGCAGCGTTGGCGAGCAGGGGGGTGGATTCGATGAGCAGTTCTTC. J is TRBJ2-1 and V is TRBV29-1; tentative D call: TRBD1 (7 bases). The length of the CDR3 is 15 residues. The germline V gene has CDR1 SQVTM and CDR2 ANQGSEA. Deletions cut 4 bases from V and 8 bases from J, with 21 bases between.

The chain is built from TRBV5-5 and TRBJ2-5; 9 bases fit TRBD2. Germline V lookup: CDR1 SGHKS, CDR2 YYEKEE (reference sequence). This CDR3 comprises 14 residues. V was clipped by 7 bases and J by 5 bases; unmatched bases: 9. In DNA, the CDR3 is TGTGCCAGCGGATTTAGCGGGGGCGAGGAGACCCAGTACTTC. It translates to CASGFSGGEETQYF. The full variable domain, rest sourced from reference TRBV5-5 and TRBJ2-5, is DAGVTQSPTHLIKTRGQQVTLRCSPISGHKSVSWYQQVLGQGPQFIFQYYEKEERGRGNFPDRFSARQFPNYSSELNVNALLLGDSALYLCASGFSGGEETQYFGPGTRLLVL.